The T cell receptor (beta chain) described here comes from a study of blood T cell repertoires in COVID-19. Authors' data handling: Estimated nucleated cell counts came from reference gene primer amplification. Libraries were prepared by immunoSEQ multiplex PCR; TCRdb keeps only in-frame clonotypes and omits some of them. V and J calls plus clone size are reproduced from that table; the DNA served to infer D and trimming. The table lists about 480,000 clones, 85% to 90% of them singletons. The CDR3 consists of 14 residues. CDR1 and CDR2 (germline): SGHVS, FQNEAQ. V shed 1 base and J shed 4 bases, with 10 bases lying between them.

Input material: peripheral blood. The origin of this receptor is a woman aged 50 to 65 with COVID-19, enrolled during active disease. The chain has TRBV7-8 and TRBJ1-1; D may be TRBD1 (6 bases). The CDR3: CASSLGGGSTEAFF. CDR3 nucleotides: TGTGCCAGCAGCTTAGGCGGGGGCTCCACTGAAGCTTTCTTT.